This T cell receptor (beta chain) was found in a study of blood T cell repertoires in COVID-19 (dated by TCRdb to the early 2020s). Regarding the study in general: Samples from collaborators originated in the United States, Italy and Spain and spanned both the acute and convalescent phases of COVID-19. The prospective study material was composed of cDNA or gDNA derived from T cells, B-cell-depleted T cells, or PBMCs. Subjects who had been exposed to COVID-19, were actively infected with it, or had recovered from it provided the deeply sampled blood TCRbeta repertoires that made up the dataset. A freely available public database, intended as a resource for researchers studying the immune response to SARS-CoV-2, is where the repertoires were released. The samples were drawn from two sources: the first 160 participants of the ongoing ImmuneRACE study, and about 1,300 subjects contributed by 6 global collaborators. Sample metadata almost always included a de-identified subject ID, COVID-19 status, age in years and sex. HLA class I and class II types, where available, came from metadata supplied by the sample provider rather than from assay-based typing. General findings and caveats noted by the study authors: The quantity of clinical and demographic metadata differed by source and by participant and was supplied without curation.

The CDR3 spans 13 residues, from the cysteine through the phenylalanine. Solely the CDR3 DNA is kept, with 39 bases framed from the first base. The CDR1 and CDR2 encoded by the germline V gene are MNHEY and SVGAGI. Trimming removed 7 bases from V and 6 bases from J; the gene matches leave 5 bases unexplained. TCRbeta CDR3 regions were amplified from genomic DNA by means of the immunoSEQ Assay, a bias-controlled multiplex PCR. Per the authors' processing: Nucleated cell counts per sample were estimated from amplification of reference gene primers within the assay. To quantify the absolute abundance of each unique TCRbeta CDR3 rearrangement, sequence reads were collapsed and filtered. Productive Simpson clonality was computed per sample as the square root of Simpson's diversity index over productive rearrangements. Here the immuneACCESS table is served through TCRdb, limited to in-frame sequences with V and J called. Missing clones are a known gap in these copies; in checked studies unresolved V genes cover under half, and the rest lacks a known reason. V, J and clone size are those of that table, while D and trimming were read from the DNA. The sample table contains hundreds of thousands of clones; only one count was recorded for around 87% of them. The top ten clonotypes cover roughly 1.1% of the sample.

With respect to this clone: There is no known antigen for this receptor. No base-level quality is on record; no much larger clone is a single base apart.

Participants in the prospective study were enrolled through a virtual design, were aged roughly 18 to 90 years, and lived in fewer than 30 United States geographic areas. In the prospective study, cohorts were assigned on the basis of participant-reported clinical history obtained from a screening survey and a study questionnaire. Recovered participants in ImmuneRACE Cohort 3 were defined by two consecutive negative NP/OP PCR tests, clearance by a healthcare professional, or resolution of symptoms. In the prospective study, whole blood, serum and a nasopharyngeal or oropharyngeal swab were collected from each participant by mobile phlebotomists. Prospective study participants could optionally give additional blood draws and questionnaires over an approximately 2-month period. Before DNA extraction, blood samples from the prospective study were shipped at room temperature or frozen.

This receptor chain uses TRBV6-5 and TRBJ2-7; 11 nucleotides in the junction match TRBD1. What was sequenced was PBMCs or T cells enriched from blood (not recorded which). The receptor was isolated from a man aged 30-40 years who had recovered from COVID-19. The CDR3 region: CASTRDRGFEQYF. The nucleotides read TGTGCCAGCACCCGGGACAGGGGGTTCGAGCAGTACTTC.